Below, 21 T cell receptor beta chains from the same sample are listed, as sequenced in a study of cytomegalovirus exposure and HLA in healthy donors. Primers included in the PCR were 60 Vbeta and 13 Jbeta primers. TCRdb keeps only in-frame clones here, not all; method: immunoSEQ multiplex PCR. In all, the sample yields some 76,000 clones. The sample consisted of PBMCs. The receptor source for this set is a boy aged 5 to 17 in good health and CMV-seronegative.

The rearrangement uses TRBV5-4 and TRBJ1-1; unclear D gene. Trimming removed 0 bases at V and 0 bases at J, with 6 bases between. The germline V gene has CDR1 SGHNT and CDR2 YYREEE (reference sequence). The CDR3 consists of 14 residues. The CDR3 nucleotides are TGTGCCAGCAGCTTGGACACCGTGAACACTGAAGCTTTCTTT. This translates into CASSLDTVNTEAFF.

This sequence joins TRBV18 and TRBJ2-7; unclear D gene. CDR3 length equals 15 residues. Germline lookup yields CDR1 KGHSH and CDR2 LQKENI. Trimming removed 0 bases at V and 1 base at J, with 10 bases between. CDR3 bases: TGTGCCAGCTCACCACCGGTCGCGGTATCCTACGAGCAGTACTTC. This translates into CASSPPVAVSYEQYF.

The V call is TRBV4-1, the J call TRBJ2-7, with 7 bases lining up with TRBD1. The CDR3 contains 14 residues. The germline V gene has CDR1 MGHRA and CDR2 YSYEKL. Germline trimming cut 3 bases from V and 2 bases from J; bases unmatched to any gene: 4. The CDR3 loop is CASSHRQGAYEQYF. Written as DNA, the CDR3 is TGCGCCAGCAGCCACCGACAGGGAGCCTACGAGCAGTACTTC.

The chain joins TRBV19 to TRBJ2-3; tentative D call: TRBD2 (6 bases). Germline V gives CDR1 LNHDA, CDR2 SQIVND (reference sequence). Trimming stripped 5 bases from V and 3 bases from J, with 18 bases between. The CDR3 has 16 residues. The CDR3 region has the DNA TGTGCCAGTAGTCCCTACGCGACTAGTATTACAGATACGCAGTATTTT. This encodes CASSPYATSITDTQYF. The full variable domain, completed using reference TRBV19 and TRBJ2-3, is DGGITQSPKYLFRKEGQNVTLSCEQNLNHDAMYWYRQDPGQGLRLIYYSQIVNDFQKGDIAEGYSVSREKKESFPLTVTSAQKNPTAFYLCASSPYATSITDTQYFGPGTRLTVL.

This rearrangement joins TRBV5-1 to TRBJ1-6, with D maybe TRBD1 (5 bases). This CDR3 is 14 amino acids long. The germline V gene has CDR1 SGHRS and CDR2 YFSETQ. V was pared by 4 bases and J by 8 bases, with 13 bases between. The CDR3 region is CASSPRGGDSPLHF. CDR3 bases: TGCGCCAGCAGCCCTCGGGGGGGTGATTCACCCCTCCACTTT.

This chain uses TRBV5-1 with TRBJ2-1; 10 bases are shared with TRBD2. With V trimmed by 0 bases and J by 5 bases, 5 bases remained unmatched. The germline V gene encodes CDR1 SGHRS and CDR2 YFSETQ. This CDR3 has 16 amino acids. The CDR3 reads CASSLARTSGHNEQFF. The CDR3 DNA sequence: TGCGCCAGCAGCTTGGCGCGGACTAGCGGTCACAATGAGCAGTTCTTC.

The chain uses TRBV27 and TRBJ1-1; possibly TRBD1 for D (5 bases). This CDR3 has 14 amino acids. Germline CDR1 reads MNHEY; CDR2 reads SMNVEV (reference sequence). Between the trimmed V and J ends, which lost 8 bases and 0 bases, there was a span of 13 bases. The DNA for the CDR3 is TGTGCCAGCCACTTAAGGGGCATGAACACTGAAGCTTTCTTT. It translates to CASHLRGMNTEAFF.

The chain is built from TRBV6-4 and TRBJ1-1, with 7 nucleotides matching TRBD1. This CDR3 spans 13 amino acids. Germline CDR1 and CDR2: MRHNA and SNTAGT. The V and J ends lost 5 bases and 3 bases, in that order; junction bases with no gene match: 3. CDR3 in amino acids: CASSIDRDTEAFF. CDR3 bases: TGTGCCAGCAGTATAGACAGGGACACTGAAGCTTTCTTT.

The rearrangement links TRBV2 to TRBJ1-4; 7 bases match TRBD1. In germline, CDR1 is SNHLY, CDR2 FYNNEI. This CDR3 has 14 amino acids. The trim removed 6 bases at V and 7 bases at J, leaving 8 bases unmatched. CDR3: CASSLGTDVEKLFF. The CDR3 DNA sequence: TGTGCCAGCAGCTTAGGGACAGATGTTGAAAAACTGTTTTTT. The full variable domain, its missing parts supplied by reference TRBV2 and TRBJ1-4, is EPEVTQTPSHQVTQMGQEVILRCVPISNHLYFYWYRQILGQKVEFLVSFYNNEISEKSEIFDDQFSVERPDGSNFTLKIRSTKLEDSAMYFCASSLGTDVEKLFFGSGTQLSVL.

This rearrangement joins TRBV19 to TRBJ1-5; D is ambiguous. The CDR3 contains 12 residues. Germline-derived CDR1 and CDR2 are LNHDA and SQIVND (reference sequence). The V and J ends lost 5 bases and 7 bases respectively, with 9 bases between them. CDR3 coding DNA: TGTGCCAGTAGTTGGTTGCGGCAGCCCCAGCATTTT. Residues: CASSWLRQPQHF.

The chain is built from TRBV6-6 and TRBJ1-5; D is unresolved. Germline V gene sequence: CDR1 MNHNY, CDR2 SVGAGI (reference sequence). This CDR3 region has 15 residues. With 6 bases removed from V and 3 bases from J, the gap between germline ends came to 15 bases. Here the CDR3 DNA reads TGTGCCAGCAGGCAAACAACGGGTTACAATCAGCCCCAGCATTTT. Protein sequence: CASRQTTGYNQPQHF.

V gene TRBV10-2 combines with J gene TRBJ2-7; D remains ambiguous. The V end lost 4 bases, the J end lost 2 bases, and 6 bases lay between the germline ends. The germline gives CDR1 WSHSY, CDR2 SAAADI. This CDR3 is built from 12 residues. The CDR3 coding sequence is TGCGCCAGCAGTGGTCCTGCCTACGAGCAGTACTTC. Translated: CASSGPAYEQYF.

The CDR3 DNA reads TGTGCCAGCAGCTCCCCCTTAGCGGGGATTCGCACAGATACGCAGTATTTT. As protein: CASSSPLAGIRTDTQYF. The V call is TRBV7-2, the J call TRBJ2-3; 8 nucleotides match TRBD2. V was pared by 4 bases and J by 1 base, with 10 bases of the junction left unmatched. CDR3 length: 17 amino acids. Germline CDR1 reads SGHTA; CDR2 reads FQGNSA.

The gene calls are TRBV28 and TRBJ1-2; D gene ambiguous. There are 13 residues in the CDR3. V was clipped by 2 bases and J by 8 bases, with 12 bases between them. Per germline, CDR1 MDHEN and CDR2 SYDVKM. The CDR3 sequence: CASSLEGVVGYTF. CDR3 coding DNA: TGTGCCAGCAGTTTAGAGGGTGTGGTAGGCTACACCTTC.

The rearrangement links TRBV6-1 to TRBJ2-7; TRBD2 matches 12 bases. CDR1 and CDR2 (germline): MNHNS, SASEGT. The CDR3 length is 15 residues. Trimming cost V 5 bases and J 2 bases; bases outside gene matches: 4. The CDR3 coding sequence is TGTGCCAGCAGTACTAGCGGGGGGAGCGCCTACGAGCAGTACTTC. The encoded protein is CASSTSGGSAYEQYF.

The chain employs TRBV18 and TRBJ2-3, with 13 nucleotides matching TRBD2. J lost 6 bases, V lost 3 bases, and 9 bases had no gene match. The CDR3 loop spans 17 amino acids. CDR1 is KGHSH and CDR2 is LQKENI in the germline V gene. Written as DNA, the CDR3 is TGTGCCAGCTCACCGTCGGGACTAGCGGGGTGGGATGATACGCAGTATTTT. It codes for CASSPSGLAGWDDTQYF.

CDR3 amino acids: CSVEESFQETQYF. CDR3 DNA: TGCAGCGTGGAGGAGAGTTTTCAAGAGACCCAGTACTTC. The chain joins TRBV29-1 to TRBJ2-5, with TRBD2 as a possible D gene (5 bases). Per the germline V gene, CDR1 is SQVTM and CDR2 is ANQGSEA. The CDR3 is made up of 13 amino acids. Trimming took off 6 bases at V and 2 bases at J, with 13 bases between the two ends.

The chain recombines TRBV9 with TRBJ1-2; D is unresolved. Trimming stripped 0 bases from V and 4 bases from J, with 7 bases between. CDR1 is SGDLS, CDR2 YYNGEE, per germline. The CDR3 runs 13 residues. The CDR3 is CASSVGGPYGYTF. The CDR3 DNA follows: TGTGCCAGCAGCGTAGGCGGCCCCTATGGCTACACCTTC.

V usage is TRBV12-5 and J usage is TRBJ1-2, with 9 bases fitting TRBD1. V shed 5 bases and J 7 bases; nucleotides not matched to a gene: 8. Germline loops: CDR1 LGHNT, CDR2 FRNRAP. This CDR3 is built from 14 residues. In DNA, the CDR3 is TGTGCTAGTGGTCCCCCCGGGACAGGGACTGGCTACACCTTC. This encodes CASGPPGTGTGYTF.

The rearrangement uses TRBV5-1 and TRBJ2-6; 7 positions agree with TRBD2. The CDR3 loop spans 21 amino acids. Germline assignment: CDR1 SGHRS and CDR2 YFSETQ. Losses at the gene ends were 2 bases for V and 0 bases for J; bases not matched to a gene: 17. CDR3 residues: CASSFRRGVKGSISGANVLTF. The DNA for the CDR3 is TGCGCCAGCAGCTTCCGCCGGGGGGTAAAAGGGTCTATCTCTGGGGCCAACGTCCTGACTTTC. Looking up the rest from reference TRBV5-1 and TRBJ2-6 gives the full variable domain: KAGVTQTPRYLIKTRGQQVTLSCSPISGHRSVSWYQQTPGQGLQFLFEYFSETQRNKGNFPGRFSGRQFSNSRSEMNVSTLELGDSALYLCASSFRRGVKGSISGANVLTFGAGSRLTVL.

This chain uses TRBV19 with TRBJ1-2; D perhaps matches TRBD1 (6 bases). V lost 10 bases and J lost 6, with 18 bases in between. The CDR3 consists of 13 residues. CDR1 and CDR2 from the germline V gene are LNHDA and SQIVND (reference sequence). CDR3 sequence (DNA): TGTGCCACCATGCAAACAGGGTTACATGGCTACACCTTC. This codes for CATMQTGLHGYTF. The full variable domain, completed using reference TRBV19 and TRBJ1-2, is DGGITQSPKYLFRKEGQNVTLSCEQNLNHDAMYWYRQDPGQGLRLIYYSQIVNDFQKGDIAEGYSVSREKKESFPLTVTSAQKNPTAFYLCATMQTGLHGYTFGSGTRLTVV.